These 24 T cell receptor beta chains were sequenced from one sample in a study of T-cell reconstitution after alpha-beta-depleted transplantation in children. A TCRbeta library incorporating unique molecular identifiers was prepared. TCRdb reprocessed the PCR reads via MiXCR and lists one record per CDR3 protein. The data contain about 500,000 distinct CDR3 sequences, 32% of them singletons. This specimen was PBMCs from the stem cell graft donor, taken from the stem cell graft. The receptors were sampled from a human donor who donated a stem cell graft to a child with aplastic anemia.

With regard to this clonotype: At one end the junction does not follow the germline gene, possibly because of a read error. Here the CDR3 reads CASSLAGTGANYVYTF. The DNA of the CDR3 is TGCGCCAGCAGCTTGGCCGGGACAGGGGCAAACTATGTCTACACCTTC. The chain combines TRBV5-1 with TRBJ1-2; TRBD1 agrees at 10 bases. Germline assignment: CDR1 SGHRS and CDR2 YFSETQ. This CDR3 contains 16 residues. Drawing the rest from reference TRBV5-1 and TRBJ1-2, the complete variable domain is KAGVTQTPRYLIKTRGQQVTLSCSPISGHRSVSWYQQTPGQGLQFLFEYFSETQRNKGNFPGRFSGRQFSNSRSEMNVSTLELGDSALYLCASSLAGTGANYVYTFGSGTRLTVV.

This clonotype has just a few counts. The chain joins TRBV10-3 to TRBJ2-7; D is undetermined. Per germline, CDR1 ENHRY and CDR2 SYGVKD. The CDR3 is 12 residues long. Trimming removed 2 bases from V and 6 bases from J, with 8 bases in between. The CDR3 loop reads CAISEHGSEQYF. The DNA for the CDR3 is TGTGCCATCAGTGAGCACGGAAGCGAGCAGTACTTC.

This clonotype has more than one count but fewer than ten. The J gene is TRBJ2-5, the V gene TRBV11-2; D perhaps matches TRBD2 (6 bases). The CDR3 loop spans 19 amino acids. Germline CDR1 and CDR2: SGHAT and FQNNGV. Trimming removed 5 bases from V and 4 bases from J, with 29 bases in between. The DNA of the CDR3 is TGTGCCAGCAGCAAGCATTGGGACTTGCCCACCGTGGGGGGAGAGACCCAGTACTTC. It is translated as CASSKHWDLPTVGGETQYF.

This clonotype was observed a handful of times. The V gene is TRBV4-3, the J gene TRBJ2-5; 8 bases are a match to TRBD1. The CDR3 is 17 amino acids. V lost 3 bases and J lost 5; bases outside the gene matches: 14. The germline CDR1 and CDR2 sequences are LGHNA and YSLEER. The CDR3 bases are TGCGCCAGCAGCCACCACGGACTGAGACAGGGGAGTGAGACCCAGTACTTC. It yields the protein CASSHHGLRQGSETQYF.

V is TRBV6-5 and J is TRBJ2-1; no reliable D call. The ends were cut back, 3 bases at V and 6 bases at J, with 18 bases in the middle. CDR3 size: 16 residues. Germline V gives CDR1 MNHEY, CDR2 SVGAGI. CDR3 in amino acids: CASSYIRQPGSNEQFF. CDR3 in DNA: TGTGCCAGCAGTTATATTCGGCAGCCGGGCTCCAATGAGCAGTTCTTC.

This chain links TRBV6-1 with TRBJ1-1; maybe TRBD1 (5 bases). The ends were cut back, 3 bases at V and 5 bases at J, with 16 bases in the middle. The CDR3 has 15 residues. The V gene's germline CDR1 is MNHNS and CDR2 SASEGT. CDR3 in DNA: TGTGCCAGCAGTGACGGGACGGCCGCGGGGACTGAAGCTTTCTTT. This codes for CASSDGTAAGTEAFF.

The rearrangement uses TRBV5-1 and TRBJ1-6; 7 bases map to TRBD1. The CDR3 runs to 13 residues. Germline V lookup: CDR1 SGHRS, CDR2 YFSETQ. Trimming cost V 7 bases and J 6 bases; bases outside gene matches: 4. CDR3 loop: CASSGTVNSPLHF. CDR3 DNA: TGCGCCAGCTCCGGGACAGTTAATTCACCCCTCCACTTT.

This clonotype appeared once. The CDR3 DNA reads TGTGCCTGGAGTCCGGGGACTAGCCTCTACAATGAGCAGTTCTTC. It yields the protein CAWSPGTSLYNEQFF. The chain couples TRBV30 to TRBJ2-1; 9 positions agree with TRBD2. The trim removed 2 bases at V and 3 bases at J, leaving 5 bases unmatched. The V gene's germline CDR1 is GTSNPN and CDR2 SVGIG (reference sequence). This CDR3 has 15 amino acids.

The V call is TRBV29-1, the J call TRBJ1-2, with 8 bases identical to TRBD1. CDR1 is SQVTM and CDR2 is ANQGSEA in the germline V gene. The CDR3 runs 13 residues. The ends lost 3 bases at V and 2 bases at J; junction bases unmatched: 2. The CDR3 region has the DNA TGCAGCGTTGAGACAGGGGTAAACTATGGCTACACCTTC. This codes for CSVETGVNYGYTF.

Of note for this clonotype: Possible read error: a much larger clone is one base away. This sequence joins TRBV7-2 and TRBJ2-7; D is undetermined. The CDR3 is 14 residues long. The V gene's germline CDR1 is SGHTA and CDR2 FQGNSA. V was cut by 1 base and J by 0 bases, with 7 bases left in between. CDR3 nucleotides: TGTGCCAGCAGCTTAGACCAGAGCTCCTACGAGCAGTACTTC. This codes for CASSLDQSSYEQYF.

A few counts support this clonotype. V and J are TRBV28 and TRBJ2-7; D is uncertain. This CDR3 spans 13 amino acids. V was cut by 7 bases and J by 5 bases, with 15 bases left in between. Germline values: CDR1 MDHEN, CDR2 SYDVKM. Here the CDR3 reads CASTSSGWDEQYF. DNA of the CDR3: TGTGCCAGCACCTCTTCGGGCTGGGACGAGCAGTACTTC.

DNA of the CDR3: TGTGCCTGGGCCGGGACTAGTCTCTACGAGCAGTACTTC. This sequence encodes CAWAGTSLYEQYF. The V and J genes are TRBV30 and TRBJ2-7; 8 bases align to TRBD2. The CDR3 runs 13 residues. Germline CDR1 and CDR2: GTSNPN and SVGIG (reference sequence). With 5 bases clipped from V and 3 bases from J, the junction kept 6 bases outside the gene matches.

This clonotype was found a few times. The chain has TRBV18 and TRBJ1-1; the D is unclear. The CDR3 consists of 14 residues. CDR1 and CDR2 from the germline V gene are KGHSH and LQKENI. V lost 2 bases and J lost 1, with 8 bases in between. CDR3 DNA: TGTGCCAGCTCACCAACTCGGAAGAACACTGAAGCTTTCTTT. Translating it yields CASSPTRKNTEAFF.

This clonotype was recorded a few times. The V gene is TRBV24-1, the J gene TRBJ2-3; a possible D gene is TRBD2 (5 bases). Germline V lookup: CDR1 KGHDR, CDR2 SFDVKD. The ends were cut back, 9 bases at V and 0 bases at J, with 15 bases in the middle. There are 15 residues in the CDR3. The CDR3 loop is CATQLTGKSTDTQYF. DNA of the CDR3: TGTGCCACCCAGCTGACCGGGAAGAGCACAGATACGCAGTATTTT.

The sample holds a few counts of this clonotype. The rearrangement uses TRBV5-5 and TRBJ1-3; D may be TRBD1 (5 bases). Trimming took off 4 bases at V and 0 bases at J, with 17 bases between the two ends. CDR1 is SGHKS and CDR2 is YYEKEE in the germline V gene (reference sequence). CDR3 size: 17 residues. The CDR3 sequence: CASSPTPWGDSGNTIYF. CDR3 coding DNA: TGTGCCAGCAGCCCCACCCCGTGGGGGGACTCTGGAAACACCATATATTTT.

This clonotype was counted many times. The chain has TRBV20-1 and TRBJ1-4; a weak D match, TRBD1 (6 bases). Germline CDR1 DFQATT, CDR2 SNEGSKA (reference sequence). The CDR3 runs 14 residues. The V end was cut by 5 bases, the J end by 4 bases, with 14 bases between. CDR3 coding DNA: TGCAGTGCTCCCTCGGGGGCGGGTAATGAAAAACTGTTTTTT. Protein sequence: CSAPSGAGNEKLFF.

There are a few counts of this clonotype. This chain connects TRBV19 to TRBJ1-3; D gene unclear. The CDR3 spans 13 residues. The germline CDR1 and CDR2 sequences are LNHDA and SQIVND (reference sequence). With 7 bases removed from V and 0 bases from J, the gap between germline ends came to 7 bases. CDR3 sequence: CASTGSSGNTIYF. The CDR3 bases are TGTGCCAGTACCGGGTCCTCTGGAAACACCATATATTTT.

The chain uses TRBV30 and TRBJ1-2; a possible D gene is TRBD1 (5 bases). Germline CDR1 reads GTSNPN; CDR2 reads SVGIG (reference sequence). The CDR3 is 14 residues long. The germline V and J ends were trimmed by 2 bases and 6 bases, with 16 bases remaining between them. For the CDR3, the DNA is TGTGCCTGGAGTCTGGGACGGTCGAGGAATGGCTACACCTTC. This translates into CAWSLGRSRNGYTF.

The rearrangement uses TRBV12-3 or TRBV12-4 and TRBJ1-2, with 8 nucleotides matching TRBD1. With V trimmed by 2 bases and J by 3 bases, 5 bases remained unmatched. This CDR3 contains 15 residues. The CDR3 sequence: CASSLKAGGYYGYTF. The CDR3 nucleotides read TGTGCCAGCAGTTTAAAGGCAGGGGGCTACTATGGCTACACCTTC.

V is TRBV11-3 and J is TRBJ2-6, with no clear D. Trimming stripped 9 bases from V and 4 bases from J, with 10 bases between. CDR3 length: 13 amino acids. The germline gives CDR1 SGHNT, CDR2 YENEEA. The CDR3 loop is CASTRMGANVLTF. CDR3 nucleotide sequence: TGTGCCAGTACCAGGATGGGGGCCAACGTCCTGACTTTC.

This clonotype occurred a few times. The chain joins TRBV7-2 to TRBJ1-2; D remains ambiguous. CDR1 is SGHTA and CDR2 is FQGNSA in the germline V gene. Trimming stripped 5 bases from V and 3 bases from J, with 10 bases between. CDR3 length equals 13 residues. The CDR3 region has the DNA TGTGCCAGCAGCCCATATCTCGACTATGGCTACACCTTC. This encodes CASSPYLDYGYTF.

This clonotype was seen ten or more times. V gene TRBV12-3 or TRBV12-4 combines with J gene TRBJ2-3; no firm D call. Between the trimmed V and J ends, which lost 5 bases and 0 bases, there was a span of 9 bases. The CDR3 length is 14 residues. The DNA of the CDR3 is TGTGCCAGCAGTCACCCAAGGAGCACAGATACGCAGTATTTT. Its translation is CASSHPRSTDTQYF.

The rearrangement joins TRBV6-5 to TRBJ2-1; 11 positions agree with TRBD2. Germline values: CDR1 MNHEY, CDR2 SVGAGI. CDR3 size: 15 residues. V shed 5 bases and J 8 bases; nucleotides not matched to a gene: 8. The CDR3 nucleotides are TGTGCCAGCAGTATCATCGGGACTAGCGGTGATGAGCAGTTCTTC. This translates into CASSIIGTSGDEQFF.

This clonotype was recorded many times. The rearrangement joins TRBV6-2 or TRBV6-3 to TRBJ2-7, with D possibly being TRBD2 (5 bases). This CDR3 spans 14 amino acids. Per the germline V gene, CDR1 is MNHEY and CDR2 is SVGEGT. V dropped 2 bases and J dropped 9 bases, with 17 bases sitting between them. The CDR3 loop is CASSYMGAQDGQYF. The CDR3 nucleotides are TGTGCCAGCAGTTACATGGGAGCCCAAGACGGGCAGTACTTC.